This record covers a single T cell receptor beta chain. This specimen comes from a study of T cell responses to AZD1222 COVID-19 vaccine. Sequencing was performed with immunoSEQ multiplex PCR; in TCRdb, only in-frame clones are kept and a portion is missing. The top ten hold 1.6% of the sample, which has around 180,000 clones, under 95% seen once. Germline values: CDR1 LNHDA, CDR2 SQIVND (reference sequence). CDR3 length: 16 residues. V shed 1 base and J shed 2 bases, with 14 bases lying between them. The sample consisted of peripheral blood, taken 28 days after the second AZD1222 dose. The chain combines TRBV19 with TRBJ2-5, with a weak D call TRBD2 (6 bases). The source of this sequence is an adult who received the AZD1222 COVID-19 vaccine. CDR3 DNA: TGTGCCAGTAGTATAGCCCCGGGAGAGCCGCAAGAGACCCAGTACTTC. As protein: CASSIAPGEPQETQYF.